These 27 T cell receptor beta chains originate from one sample sequenced in a study of T cells after yellow fever vaccination. From the 5' RACE reads, TCRdb called clonotypes with MiXCR, one entry per CDR3 protein. Counted here are 620,000 or so distinct CDR3 sequences, roughly 17% occurring once; the ten biggest clones make up roughly 17%. The sample in question was PBMCs, obtained about 5 days after the first yellow fever vaccination. The receptor source for this set is a man between 18 and 29 years old who received the YFV17D yellow fever vaccine.

The chain is built from TRBV7-9 and TRBJ2-1; a possible D gene is TRBD2 (6 bases). Looked up from germline, CDR1 is SEHNR and CDR2 is FQNEAQ (reference sequence). Deletions cut 1 base from V and 8 bases from J, with 12 bases between. The CDR3 covers 14 residues. The CDR3 loop reads CASSLEGPGDEQFF. In DNA, the CDR3 is TGTGCCAGCAGCTTAGAAGGGCCGGGGGATGAGCAGTTCTTC.

V usage is TRBV6-5 and J usage is TRBJ2-7; 9 bases fit TRBD1. Per the germline V gene, CDR1 is MNHEY and CDR2 is SVGAGI. This CDR3 has 15 residues. The V gene end was trimmed by 2 bases and the J gene end by 4 bases; junction bases not matched to a gene: 6. CDR3 sequence (DNA): TGTGCCAGCAGTTACGATGGGACAGGGTGGTACGAGCAGTACTTC. Encoded protein: CASSYDGTGWYEQYF.

V and J are TRBV2 and TRBJ2-2; D might be TRBD1 (5 bases). V lost 11 bases to trimming and J lost 1 base, with 11 bases between them. The CDR3 extends over 13 amino acids. CDR1 SNHLY and CDR2 FYNNEI come from the germline V gene. The CDR3 loop reads CADGRENTGELFF. CDR3 in DNA: TGTGCCGACGGCAGGGAGAACACCGGGGAGCTGTTTTTT.

This clonotype was counted a few times. The CDR3 DNA reads as TGCGCCAGCAGGGCCGAAGGACAGCAAAGAGGGACCCAGTACTTC. It encodes CASRAEGQQRGTQYF. The genes are TRBV4-1 and TRBJ2-5, with D perhaps matching TRBD1 (6 bases). The CDR3 has 15 residues. The V and J ends lost 6 bases and 7 bases respectively, with 21 bases between them. Germline V gene sequence: CDR1 MGHRA, CDR2 YSYEKL.

This clonotype showed up just a few times. The rearrangement links TRBV12-3 or TRBV12-4 to TRBJ2-1, with 7 bases matching TRBD1. V was pared by 5 bases and J by 6 bases, with 10 bases of the junction left unmatched. This CDR3 has 15 amino acids. CDR3 bases: TGTGCCAGCAGTCACCGGGACAGAACTTTCAATGAGCAGTTCTTC. It encodes CASSHRDRTFNEQFF.

This clonotype has only a few counts. The V call is TRBV7-9, the J call TRBJ2-1; D remains unclear. V was shortened by 5 bases and J by 5 bases, with 16 bases between the two germline ends. This CDR3 has 15 amino acids. Germline values: CDR1 SEHNR, CDR2 FQNEAQ (reference sequence). The CDR3 protein is CASSRDITRDNEQFF. DNA of the CDR3: TGTGCCAGCAGCCGCGACATTACCCGGGACAATGAGCAGTTCTTC.

The chain couples TRBV6-1 to TRBJ2-7, with 12 bases matching TRBD2. This CDR3 region has 14 residues. J gave up 3 bases and V 6 bases, and 3 bases lay outside the gene matches. The germline V gene encodes CDR1 MNHNS and CDR2 SASEGT. CDR3 amino acids: CASSSLAGGYEQYF. Here the CDR3 DNA reads TGTGCCAGCAGCTCACTAGCGGGGGGCTACGAGCAGTACTTC.

The genes are TRBV7-2 and TRBJ2-5; weak D call: TRBD2 (5 bases). The length of the CDR3 is 14 residues. CDR1 is SGHTA and CDR2 is FQGNSA in the germline V gene. V gave up 1 base and J gave up 5 bases, with 11 bases separating them. CDR3 in amino acids: CASSLDPRDETQYF. The CDR3 nucleotides read TGTGCCAGCAGCTTAGACCCCCGGGATGAGACCCAGTACTTC.

The genes are TRBV6-2 or TRBV6-3 and TRBJ2-3; D tentatively reads TRBD1 or TRBD2 (5 bases each). Germline CDR1 is MNHEY and CDR2 is SVGEGT. V lost 2 bases, J lost 9 bases, and 27 bases lay in between. There are 18 residues in the CDR3. The DNA for the CDR3 is TGTGCCAGCAGTTACCTCGGGACCGCGACGAGCAGAAGGGGCACGCAGTATTTT. This encodes CASSYLGTATSRRGTQYF.

The CDR3 spells CASSQVQGRSNQPQHF. CDR3 DNA sequence: TGCGCCAGCAGCCAAGTACAGGGAAGGAGCAATCAGCCCCAGCATTTT. The chain is built from TRBV4-1 and TRBJ1-5; maybe TRBD1 (6 bases). CDR1 is MGHRA and CDR2 is YSYEKL in the germline V gene. CDR3 length: 16 residues. Deletions cut 1 base from V and 1 base from J, with 11 bases between.

V and J are TRBV7-2 and TRBJ1-2, with a tentative D call TRBD1 (6 bases). V gave up 5 bases and J gave up 2 bases, with 12 bases separating them. CDR1 is SGHTA, CDR2 FQGNSA, per germline. The CDR3 has 14 residues. This CDR3 is CASSRTQGNYGYTF. The CDR3 DNA reads TGTGCCAGCAGCAGGACCCAGGGGAACTATGGCTACACCTTC.

In its sample, this clonotype was seen a few times. This chain uses TRBV7-9 with TRBJ1-2; D unclear. This CDR3 has 13 amino acids. CDR1 is SEHNR, CDR2 FQNEAQ, per germline (reference sequence). V was cut by 4 bases and J by 3 bases, with 9 bases left in between. DNA for the CDR3: TGTGCCAGCAGCTCCCCATCCTACTATGGCTACACCTTC. Translating gives CASSSPSYYGYTF.

In its sample, this clonotype was seen a few times. The chain is built from TRBV6-6 and TRBJ2-7; D ambiguous. V lost 5 bases and J lost 3, with 8 bases in between. CDR1 and CDR2 from the germline V gene are MNHNY and SVGAGI (reference sequence). This CDR3 is built from 12 residues. Written as DNA, the CDR3 is TGTGCCAGCAGTAATAATGACTACGAGCAGTACGTC. This encodes CASSNNDYEQYV.

This clonotype was seen only a few times. The chain joins TRBV2 to TRBJ2-5; D possibly corresponds to TRBD2 (6 bases). Germline V gives CDR1 SNHLY, CDR2 FYNNEI. The CDR3 runs 15 residues. Trimming stripped 7 bases from V and 1 base from J, with 16 bases between. CDR3 nucleotide sequence: TGTGCCAGCATCGGGGCACGGGGAGGCCAAGAGACCCAGTACTTC. Translating gives CASIGARGGQETQYF.

This chain links TRBV7-9 with TRBJ2-7; tentatively, D is TRBD2 (6 bases). The CDR3 has 14 amino acids. Germline CDR1 reads SEHNR; CDR2 reads FQNEAQ (reference sequence). The V gene lost 3 bases and the J gene lost 4 bases, with 13 bases spanning the gap. CDR3 loop: CASSLGPGRYEQYF. As DNA, the CDR3 is TGTGCCAGCAGCTTGGGTCCAGGGAGGTACGAGCAGTACTTC. Together with reference TRBV7-9 and TRBJ2-7, the CDR3 gives the full variable domain: DTGVSQNPRHKITKRGQNVTFRCDPISEHNRLYWYRQTLGQGPEFLTYFQNEAQLEKSRLLSDRFSAERPKGSFSTLEIQRTEQGDSAMYLCASSLGPGRYEQYFGPGTRLTVT.

This chain joins TRBV5-1 and TRBJ1-5, with D perhaps TRBD1 (6 bases). Germline CDR1 and CDR2: SGHRS and YFSETQ. Trimming shortened V by 0 bases and J by 6 bases, and 10 bases separated the two germline ends. The CDR3 extends over 14 amino acids. CDR3 nucleotides: TGCGCCAGCAGCTTGGAAGGGGGGTCTCAGCCCCAGCATTTT. Translation gives CASSLEGGSQPQHF.

The gene calls are TRBV5-4 and TRBJ1-2; possible D gene TRBD1, 6 bases. Germline V CDR1 and CDR2: SGHNT, YYREEE (reference sequence). Trimming pared 4 bases from V and 3 bases from J, leaving 19 bases between. The CDR3 consists of 16 residues. The CDR3, as DNA: TGTGCCAGCAGCCAAAAACAGGGCCTTTATGACTATGGCTACACCTTC. It codes for CASSQKQGLYDYGYTF.

J is TRBJ2-7 and V is TRBV6-2 or TRBV6-3; the D is unclear. From germline, CDR1 is MNHEY and CDR2 SVGEGT. Trimming stripped 3 bases from V and 2 bases from J, with 11 bases between. CDR3 length: 14 amino acids. The CDR3 sequence: CASSYPKDTYEQYF. DNA of the CDR3: TGTGCCAGCAGTTATCCGAAGGATACCTACGAGCAGTACTTC.

This clonotype was picked up many times. The chain has TRBV6-2 or TRBV6-3 and TRBJ1-1, with 7 bases fitting TRBD1. The CDR3 is 14 amino acids. Germline CDR1 reads MNHEY; CDR2 reads SVGEGT. The J segment lost 4 bases and the V segment lost 1 base, leaving 3 bases of the junction unmatched. The CDR3 is CASSYFQGVTEAFF. The CDR3 nucleotides are TGTGCCAGCAGTTACTTCCAGGGGGTCACTGAAGCTTTCTTT.

This clonotype was observed a handful of times. The rearrangement uses TRBV29-1 and TRBJ1-5, with D perhaps TRBD1 (5 bases). The CDR3 consists of 12 residues. Trimming took off 6 bases at V and 4 bases at J, with 10 bases between the two ends. Germline V lookup: CDR1 SQVTM, CDR2 ANQGSEA. CDR3 sequence (DNA): TGCAGCGTCCGGGACGCTAATCAGCCCCAGCATTTT. Protein sequence: CSVRDANQPQHF.

This clonotype was seen a handful of times. The chain has TRBV10-3 and TRBJ2-3; weak D call: TRBD2 (5 bases). This CDR3 is built from 16 residues. Trimming left V 2 bases short and J 0 bases short, with 12 bases between. The germline V gene has CDR1 ENHRY and CDR2 SYGVKD. The CDR3 loop is CAISEELGSSTDTQYF. The CDR3 coding sequence is TGTGCCATCAGTGAGGAACTAGGTTCTAGCACAGATACGCAGTATTTT.

The chain couples TRBV6-1 to TRBJ2-7; the match to TRBD2 covers 10 bases. Germline CDR1 MNHNS, CDR2 SASEGT. The CDR3 contains 15 residues. V lost 7 bases and J lost 1; bases outside the gene matches: 7. The DNA for the CDR3 is TGTGCCAGCACCCAGAGCGGGGGGGTGTCCTACGAGCAGTACTTC. The encoded protein is CASTQSGGVSYEQYF.

This chain joins TRBV9 and TRBJ1-6; tentatively, D is TRBD1 (5 bases). CDR1 is SGDLS, CDR2 YYNGEE, per germline. This CDR3 region has 14 residues. V shed 4 bases and J shed 9 bases, with 14 bases lying between them. CDR3 sequence: CASSSDSAFSPLHF. The CDR3 DNA sequence: TGTGCCAGCAGCTCAGACAGTGCTTTTTCACCCCTCCACTTT.

The chain's CDR3 is CASSRSSFREENEQFF. CDR3 nucleotides: TGTGCCAGCAGCCGAAGTTCATTCAGGGAGGAGAATGAGCAGTTCTTC. J is TRBJ2-1 and V is TRBV14; possibly TRBD2 for D (6 bases). The CDR3 has 16 amino acids. The germline V and J ends were trimmed by 4 bases and 7 bases, with 20 bases remaining between them. Germline V gives CDR1 SGHDN, CDR2 FVKESK.

The chain recombines TRBV10-3 with TRBJ2-3; TRBD1 agrees at 9 bases. The J segment lost 2 bases and the V segment lost 6 bases, leaving 6 bases of the junction unmatched. This CDR3 has 15 amino acids. Germline values: CDR1 ENHRY, CDR2 SYGVKD. CDR3 coding DNA: TGTGCCATCAGCATGGACAGGGGTAACACAGATACGCAGTATTTT. Its translation: CAISMDRGNTDTQYF.

Ten or more counts support this clonotype. The CDR3 coding sequence is TGCGCCAGCAGCGTCACAGAGAACACTGAAGCTTTCTTT. Residues: CASSVTENTEAFF. The rearrangement uses TRBV4-1 and TRBJ1-1, with D unclear. Trimming left V 5 bases short and J 1 base short, with 8 bases between. The CDR3 contains 13 residues. CDR1 MGHRA and CDR2 YSYEKL come from the germline V gene.

The rearrangement uses TRBV9 and TRBJ2-5, with 8 positions matching TRBD1. The V gene end was trimmed by 0 bases and the J gene end by 2 bases; junction bases not matched to a gene: 3. From germline, CDR1 is SGDLS and CDR2 YYNGEE. The CDR3 is 15 amino acids. The CDR3 sequence: CASSVGGTGQETQYF. The DNA of the CDR3 is TGTGCCAGCAGCGTAGGTGGGACAGGACAAGAGACCCAGTACTTC. Drawing the rest from reference TRBV9 and TRBJ2-5, the complete variable domain is DSGVTQTPKHLITATGQRVTLRCSPRSGDLSVYWYQQSLDQGLQFLIQYYNGEERAKGNILERFSAQQFPDLHSELNLSSLELGDSALYFCASSVGGTGQETQYFGPGTRLLVL.